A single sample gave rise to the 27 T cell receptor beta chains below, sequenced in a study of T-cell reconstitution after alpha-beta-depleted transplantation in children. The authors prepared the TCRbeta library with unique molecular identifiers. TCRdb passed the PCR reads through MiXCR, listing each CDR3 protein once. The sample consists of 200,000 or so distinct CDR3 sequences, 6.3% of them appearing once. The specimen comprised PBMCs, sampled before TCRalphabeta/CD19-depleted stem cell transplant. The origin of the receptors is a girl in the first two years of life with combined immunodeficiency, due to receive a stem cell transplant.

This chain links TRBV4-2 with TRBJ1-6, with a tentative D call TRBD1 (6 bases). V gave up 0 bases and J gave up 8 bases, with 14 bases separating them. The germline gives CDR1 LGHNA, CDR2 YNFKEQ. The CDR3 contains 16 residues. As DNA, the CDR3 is TGTGCCAGCAGCCAAGATTTAACAGGGAGGGATTCACCCCTCCACTTT. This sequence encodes CASSQDLTGRDSPLHF.

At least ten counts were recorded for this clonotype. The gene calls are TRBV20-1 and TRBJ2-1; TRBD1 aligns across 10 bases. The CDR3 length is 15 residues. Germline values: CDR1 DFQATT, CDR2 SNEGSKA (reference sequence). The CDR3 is CSSHDGTGAHNEQFF. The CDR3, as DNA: TGCAGCTCCCACGATGGGACAGGGGCCCACAATGAGCAGTTCTTC.

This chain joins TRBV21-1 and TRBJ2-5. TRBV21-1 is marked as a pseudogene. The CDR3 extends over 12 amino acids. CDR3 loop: CASSKQQETQYF. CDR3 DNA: TGTGCCAGCAGCAAACAGCAAGAGACCCAGTACTTC.

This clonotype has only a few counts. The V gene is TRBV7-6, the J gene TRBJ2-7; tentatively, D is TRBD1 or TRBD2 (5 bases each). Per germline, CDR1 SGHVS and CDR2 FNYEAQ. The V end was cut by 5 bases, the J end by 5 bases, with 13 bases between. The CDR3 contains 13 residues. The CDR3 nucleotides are TGTGCCAGCAGCCCCCGGGACGGCAACGAGCAGTACTTC. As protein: CASSPRDGNEQYF.

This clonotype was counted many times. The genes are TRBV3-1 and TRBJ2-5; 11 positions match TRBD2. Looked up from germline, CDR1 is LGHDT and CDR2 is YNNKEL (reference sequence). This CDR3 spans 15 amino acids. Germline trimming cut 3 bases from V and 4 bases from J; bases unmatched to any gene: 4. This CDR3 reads CASSHLGLAGETQYF. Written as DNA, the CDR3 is TGTGCCAGCAGCCATCTTGGACTAGCGGGAGAGACCCAGTACTTC.

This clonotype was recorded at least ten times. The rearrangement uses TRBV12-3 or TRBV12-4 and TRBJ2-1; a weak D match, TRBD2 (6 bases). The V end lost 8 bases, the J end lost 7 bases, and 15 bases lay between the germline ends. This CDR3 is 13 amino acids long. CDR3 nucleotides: TGTGCCAGCTCAATTAGCGGCGAAAATGAGCAGTTCTTC. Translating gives CASSISGENEQFF.

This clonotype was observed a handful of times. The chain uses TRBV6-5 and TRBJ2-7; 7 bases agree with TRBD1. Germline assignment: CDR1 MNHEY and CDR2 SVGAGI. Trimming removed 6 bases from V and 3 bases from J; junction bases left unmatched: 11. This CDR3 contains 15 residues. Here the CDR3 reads CASSRQRQGDYEQYF. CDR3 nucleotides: TGTGCCAGCAGCAGACAGAGGCAGGGGGACTACGAGCAGTACTTC.

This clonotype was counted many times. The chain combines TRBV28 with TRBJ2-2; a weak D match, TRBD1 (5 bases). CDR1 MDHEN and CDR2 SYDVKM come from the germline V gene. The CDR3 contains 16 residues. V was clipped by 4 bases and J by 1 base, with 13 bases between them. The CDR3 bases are TGTGCCAGCAGTTCGCAGGGCTGGGGGAACACCGGGGAGCTGTTTTTT. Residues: CASSSQGWGNTGELFF.

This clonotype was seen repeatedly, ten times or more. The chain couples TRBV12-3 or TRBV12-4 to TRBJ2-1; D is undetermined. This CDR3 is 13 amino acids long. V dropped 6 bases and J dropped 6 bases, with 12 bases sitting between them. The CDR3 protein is CASSPDPINEQFF. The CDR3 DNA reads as TGTGCCAGCAGCCCTGATCCGATCAATGAGCAGTTCTTC.

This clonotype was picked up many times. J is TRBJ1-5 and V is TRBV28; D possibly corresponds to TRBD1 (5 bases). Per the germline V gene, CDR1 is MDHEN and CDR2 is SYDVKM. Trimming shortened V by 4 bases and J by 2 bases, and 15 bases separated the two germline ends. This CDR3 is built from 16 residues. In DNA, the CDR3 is TGTGCCAGCAGTTCCCTGGGCAGGGTTGGCAATCAGCCCCAGCATTTT. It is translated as CASSSLGRVGNQPQHF. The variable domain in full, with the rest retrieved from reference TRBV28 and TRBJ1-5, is DVKVTQSSRYLVKRTGEKVFLECVQDMDHENMFWYRQDPGLGLRLIYFSYDVKMKEKGDIPEGYSVSREKKERFSLILESASTNQTSMYLCASSSLGRVGNQPQHFGDGTRLSIL.

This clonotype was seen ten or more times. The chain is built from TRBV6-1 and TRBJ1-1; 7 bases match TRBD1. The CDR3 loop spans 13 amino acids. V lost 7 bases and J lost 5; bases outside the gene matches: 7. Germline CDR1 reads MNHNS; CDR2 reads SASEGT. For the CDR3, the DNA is TGTGCCAGCATGAAGAGGGGGCGAACTGAAGCTTTCTTT. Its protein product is CASMKRGRTEAFF.

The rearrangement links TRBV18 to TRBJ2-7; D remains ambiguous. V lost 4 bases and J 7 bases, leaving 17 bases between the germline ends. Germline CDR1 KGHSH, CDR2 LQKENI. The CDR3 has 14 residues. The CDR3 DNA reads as TGTGCCAGCTCACAAGCCAGGTCTAAGAGGGAGCAGTACTTC. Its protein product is CASSQARSKREQYF.

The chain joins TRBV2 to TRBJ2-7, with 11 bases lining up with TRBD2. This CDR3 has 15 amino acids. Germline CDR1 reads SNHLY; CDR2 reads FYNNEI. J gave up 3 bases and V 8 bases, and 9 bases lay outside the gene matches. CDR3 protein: CASVQTSGSRYEQYF. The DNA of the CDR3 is TGTGCCAGCGTCCAAACTAGCGGGAGTCGCTACGAGCAGTACTTC.

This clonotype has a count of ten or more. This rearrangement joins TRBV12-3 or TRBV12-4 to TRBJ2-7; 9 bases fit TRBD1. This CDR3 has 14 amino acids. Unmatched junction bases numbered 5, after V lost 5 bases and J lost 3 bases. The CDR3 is CASSTTGGIYEQYF. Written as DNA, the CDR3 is TGTGCCAGCAGTACAACAGGGGGCATCTACGAGCAGTACTTC.

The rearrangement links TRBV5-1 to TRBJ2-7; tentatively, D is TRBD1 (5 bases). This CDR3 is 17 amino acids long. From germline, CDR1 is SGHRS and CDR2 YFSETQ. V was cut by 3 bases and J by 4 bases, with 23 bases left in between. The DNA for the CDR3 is TGCGCCAGCAGCTCTCCCCCTACCATTCCCGACAGATACGAGCAGTACTTC. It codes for CASSSPPTIPDRYEQYF. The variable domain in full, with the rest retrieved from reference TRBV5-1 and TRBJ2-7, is KAGVTQTPRYLIKTRGQQVTLSCSPISGHRSVSWYQQTPGQGLQFLFEYFSETQRNKGNFPGRFSGRQFSNSRSEMNVSTLELGDSALYLCASSSPPTIPDRYEQYFGPGTRLTVT.

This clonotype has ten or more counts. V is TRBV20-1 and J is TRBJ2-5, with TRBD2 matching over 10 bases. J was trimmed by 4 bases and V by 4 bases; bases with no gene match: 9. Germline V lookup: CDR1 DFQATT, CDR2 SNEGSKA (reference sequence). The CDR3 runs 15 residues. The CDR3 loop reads CSAKIQREGGETQYF. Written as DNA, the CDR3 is TGCAGTGCTAAGATCCAGCGGGAGGGAGGAGAGACCCAGTACTTC.

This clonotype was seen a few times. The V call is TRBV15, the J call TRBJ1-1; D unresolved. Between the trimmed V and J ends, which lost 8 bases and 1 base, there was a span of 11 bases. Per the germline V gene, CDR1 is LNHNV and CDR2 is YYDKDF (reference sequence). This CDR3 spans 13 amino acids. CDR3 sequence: CATHPGENTEAFF. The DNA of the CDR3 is TGTGCCACCCACCCCGGCGAGAACACTGAAGCTTTCTTT.

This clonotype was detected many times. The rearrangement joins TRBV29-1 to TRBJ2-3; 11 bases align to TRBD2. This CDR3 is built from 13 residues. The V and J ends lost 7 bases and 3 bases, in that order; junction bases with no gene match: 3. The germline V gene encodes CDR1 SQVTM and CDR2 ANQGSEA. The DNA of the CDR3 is TGCAGCGCCGTAGCGGGGGGGACAGATACGCAGTATTTT. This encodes CSAVAGGTDTQYF.

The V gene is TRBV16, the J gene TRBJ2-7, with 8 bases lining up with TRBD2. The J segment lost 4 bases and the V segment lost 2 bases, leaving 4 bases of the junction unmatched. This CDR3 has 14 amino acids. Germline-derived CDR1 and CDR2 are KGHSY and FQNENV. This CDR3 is CASSQPRGGYEQYF. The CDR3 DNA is TGTGCCAGCAGCCAACCACGGGGGGGTTACGAGCAGTACTTC.

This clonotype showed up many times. CDR3 protein: CASSLLGQGAIGANVLTF. In DNA form, the CDR3 reads TGTGCCAGCAGTTTATTGGGACAGGGGGCGATTGGGGCCAACGTCCTGACTTTC. The chain is built from TRBV27 and TRBJ2-6; TRBD1 agrees at 12 bases. The CDR3 contains 18 residues. Germline V gene sequence: CDR1 MNHEY, CDR2 SMNVEV (reference sequence). The V and J ends lost 1 base and 3 bases, in that order; junction bases with no gene match: 4.

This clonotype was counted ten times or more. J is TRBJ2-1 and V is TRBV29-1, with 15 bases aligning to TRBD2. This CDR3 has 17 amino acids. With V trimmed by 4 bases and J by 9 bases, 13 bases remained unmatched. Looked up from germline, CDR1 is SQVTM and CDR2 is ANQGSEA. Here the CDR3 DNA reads TGCAGCGTTGCGGAACCGGGACTAGCGGGAGGAAGCACTGAGCAGTTCTTC. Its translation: CSVAEPGLAGGSTEQFF.

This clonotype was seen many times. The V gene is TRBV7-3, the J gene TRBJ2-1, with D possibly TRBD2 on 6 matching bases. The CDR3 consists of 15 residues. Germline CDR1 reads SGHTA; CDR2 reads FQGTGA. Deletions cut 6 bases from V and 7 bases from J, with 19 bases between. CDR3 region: CASSISGTPQNEQFF. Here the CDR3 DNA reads TGTGCCAGCAGTATCTCCGGGACTCCCCAGAATGAGCAGTTCTTC.

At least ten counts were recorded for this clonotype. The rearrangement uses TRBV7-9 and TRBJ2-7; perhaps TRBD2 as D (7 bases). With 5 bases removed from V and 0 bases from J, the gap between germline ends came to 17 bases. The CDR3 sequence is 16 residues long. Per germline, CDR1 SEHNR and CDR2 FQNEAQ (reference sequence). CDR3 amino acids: CASSEGGNQPSYEQYF. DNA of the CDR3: TGTGCCAGCAGCGAGGGGGGGAACCAGCCCTCCTACGAGCAGTACTTC.

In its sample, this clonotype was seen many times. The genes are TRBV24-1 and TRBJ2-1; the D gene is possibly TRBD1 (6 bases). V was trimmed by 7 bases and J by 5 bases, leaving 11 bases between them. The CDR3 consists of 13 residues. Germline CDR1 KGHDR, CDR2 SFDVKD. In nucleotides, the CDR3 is TGTGCCACCAGGCAGGGGCCGGACAATGAGCAGTTCTTC. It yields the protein CATRQGPDNEQFF.

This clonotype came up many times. In DNA form, the CDR3 reads TGTGCCAGCAGTTCGCCCTTCACGGACAGGGGGCCGAATGAGACCGGGGAGCTGTTTTTT. Translation: CASSSPFTDRGPNETGELFF. The rearrangement uses TRBV28 and TRBJ2-2; TRBD1 matches 11 bases. Germline CDR1 and CDR2: MDHEN and SYDVKM. The CDR3 sequence is 20 residues long. Trimming took 4 bases from V and 5 from J; bases not matched to a gene: 18.

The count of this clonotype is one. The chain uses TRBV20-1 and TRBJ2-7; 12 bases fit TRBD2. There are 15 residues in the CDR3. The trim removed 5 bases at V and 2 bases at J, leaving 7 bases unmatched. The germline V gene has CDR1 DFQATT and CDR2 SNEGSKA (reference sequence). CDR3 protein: CSAYKRTSGTYEQYF. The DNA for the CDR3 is TGCAGTGCTTACAAGAGGACTAGCGGGACCTACGAGCAGTACTTC.

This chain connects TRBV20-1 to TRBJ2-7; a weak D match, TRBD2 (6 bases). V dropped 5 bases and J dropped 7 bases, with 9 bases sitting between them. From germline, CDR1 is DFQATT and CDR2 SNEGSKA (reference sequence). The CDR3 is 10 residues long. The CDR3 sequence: CSAWTTEQYF. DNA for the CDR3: TGCAGTGCTTGGACTACAGAGCAGTACTTC.